The 29 T cell receptor beta chains below all came from one sample that was sequenced in a study of human T cells and chemical hapten exposure. Described time point: pre-sensitization, week 0. Treatment described: therapeutic diphenylcyclopropenone sensitization with weekly scalp DPC. TCRdb reprocessed the RACE reads with MiXCR, giving one entry per CDR3 protein. The top ten hold 2.9% of the sample, which has more than 150,000 distinct CDR3 sequences, under 35% seen once. The specimen comprised whole blood, sampled in connection with sensitization to the hapten diphenylcyclopropenone (DPC). The receptors were gathered from a woman in her 30s with alopecia areata. Some clones in this sample may be carry-over from other donors' samples.

This clonotype showed up just once. The chain carries TRBV6-5 and TRBJ2-7; 12 bases fit TRBD2. CDR3 length: 16 residues. Per germline, CDR1 MNHEY and CDR2 SVGAGI. The junction had 7 bases not matched to a gene; V was cut back by 5 bases and J by 2 bases. The CDR3 coding sequence is TGTGCCAGCAGTGACAGTGGACTAGCGGGACCCTACGAGCAGTACTTC. This translates into CASSDSGLAGPYEQYF.

V gene TRBV25-1 combines with J gene TRBJ1-1; 11 bases map to TRBD1. Germline loops: CDR1 MGHDK, CDR2 SYGVNS. The CDR3 spans 14 residues. The junction had 5 bases not matched to a gene; V was cut back by 6 bases and J by 5 bases. The CDR3 here is CASSRDRGFTEAFF. The DNA of the CDR3 is TGTGCCAGCAGCCGGGACAGGGGGTTTACTGAAGCTTTCTTT.

The V and J genes are TRBV5-6 and TRBJ1-1; the D is unclear. This CDR3 spans 13 amino acids. Germline CDR1 is SGHDT and CDR2 is YYEEEE. Trimming cost V 5 bases and J 1 base, with 9 bases left between them. The CDR3 bases are TGTGCCAGCAGATTTGGAGGGAACACTGAAGCTTTCTTT. Encoded protein: CASRFGGNTEAFF.

A few counts support this clonotype. The CDR3 DNA sequence: TGTGCCAGCAGGGGTCAGGGGGCTGGGGGGCCCCAGCATTTT. It codes for CASRGQGAGGPQHF. The chain carries TRBV27 and TRBJ1-5, with 8 bases aligning to TRBD1. Trimming removed 6 bases from V and 9 bases from J; junction bases left unmatched: 10. The CDR3 length is 14 residues. Germline V gives CDR1 MNHEY, CDR2 SMNVEV (reference sequence).

The chain is built from TRBV29-1 and TRBJ2-2; no definite D call. This CDR3 spans 14 amino acids. V lost 6 bases and J lost 0, with 11 bases in between. Looked up from germline, CDR1 is SQVTM and CDR2 is ANQGSEA. The CDR3 DNA is TGCAGCGTGCCCGGGCCGGCGAACACCGGGGAGCTGTTTTTT. Its translation is CSVPGPANTGELFF.

The chain combines TRBV4-2 with TRBJ2-7; possible D gene TRBD1, 6 bases. V was clipped by 4 bases and J by 4 bases, with 20 bases between them. This CDR3 has 16 residues. Germline values: CDR1 LGHNA, CDR2 YNFKEQ. The CDR3 DNA reads TGTGCCAGCAGCCCTGGGGGCACAGCGTCAATTTACGAGCAGTACTTC. Translating it yields CASSPGGTASIYEQYF.

The gene calls are TRBV20-1 and TRBJ2-7, with D maybe TRBD2 (6 bases). In germline, CDR1 is DFQATT, CDR2 SNEGSKA (reference sequence). The CDR3 covers 12 residues. Here the CDR3 DNA reads TGCACCGCCGGGGAGGCGGGCTACGAGCAGTACTTC. Protein sequence: CTAGEAGYEQYF.

This clonotype was counted between two and nine times. The chain recombines TRBV25-1 with TRBJ2-7, with D perhaps TRBD1 (6 bases). The CDR3 is 14 amino acids. Trimming stripped 3 bases from V and 1 base from J, with 10 bases between. The germline gives CDR1 MGHDK, CDR2 SYGVNS. The CDR3 nucleotides read TGTGCCAGCAGTGATTTTCAGGGGTCCTACGAGCAGTACTTC. Amino acid sequence: CASSDFQGSYEQYF.

This clonotype has just a few counts. V usage is TRBV5-1 and J usage is TRBJ2-5, with 12 nucleotides matching TRBD2. After removal of 0 bases from V and 2 bases from J, the junction contained 5 bases not matched to a gene. The CDR3 loop spans 17 amino acids. Germline assignment: CDR1 SGHRS and CDR2 YFSETQ. The CDR3 DNA follows: TGCGCCAGCAGCTTGGTACTAGCGGGAGGTTTACAAGAGACCCAGTACTTC. It translates to CASSLVLAGGLQETQYF.

This clonotype was seen a handful of times. The chain combines TRBV5-1 with TRBJ1-1; TRBD1 agrees at 8 bases. Germline CDR1 SGHRS, CDR2 YFSETQ. CDR3 length: 15 amino acids. V dropped 4 bases and J dropped 5; count of bases not matched to a gene: 10. CDR3 in DNA: TGCGCCAGCAGCCCCCGGACAGGGACTGGGACTGAAGCTTTCTTT. Translating gives CASSPRTGTGTEAFF.

The genes are TRBV29-1 and TRBJ2-5; D not resolved. The CDR3 totals 13 residues. V was clipped by 1 base and J by 0 bases, with 6 bases between them. Germline V gives CDR1 SQVTM, CDR2 ANQGSEA. The CDR3 sequence is CSVEGNDQETQYF. The DNA of the CDR3 is TGCAGCGTTGAAGGGAACGACCAAGAGACCCAGTACTTC.

This clonotype was detected many times. The rearrangement uses TRBV29-1 and TRBJ2-5; 7 bases line up with TRBD1. CDR3 length equals 13 residues. From germline, CDR1 is SQVTM and CDR2 ANQGSEA. V dropped 4 bases and J dropped 10; count of bases not matched to a gene: 12. CDR3: CSVGNGADRDQYF. The DNA of the CDR3 is TGCAGCGTTGGGAATGGGGCCGACAGGGACCAGTACTTC. The whole variable domain, remainder taken from reference TRBV29-1 and TRBJ2-5, is SAVISQKPSRDICQRGTSLTIQCQVDSQVTMMFWYRQQPGQSLTLIATANQGSEATYESGFVIDKFPISRPNLTFSTLTVSNMSPEDSSIYLCSVGNGADRDQYFGPGTRLLVL.

This clonotype was seen a few times. V is TRBV28 and J is TRBJ1-1, with 8 nucleotides matching TRBD1. The V and J ends lost 6 bases and 0 bases, in that order; junction bases with no gene match: 6. The germline V gene encodes CDR1 MDHEN and CDR2 SYDVKM. There are 15 residues in the CDR3. CDR3 region: CASRPGQGLNTEAFF. The CDR3 DNA is TGTGCCAGCAGACCTGGACAGGGTTTGAACACTGAAGCTTTCTTT.

This clonotype has a handful of counts. This chain connects TRBV19 to TRBJ2-3; D possibly corresponds to TRBD2 (5 bases). Germline loops: CDR1 LNHDA, CDR2 SQIVND (reference sequence). Deletions cut 6 bases from V and 1 base from J, with 8 bases between. This CDR3 spans 13 amino acids. The CDR3 region has the DNA TGTGCCAGTAGGGTGGGAGGCACAGATACGCAGTATTTT. Translated: CASRVGGTDTQYF.

V is TRBV7-2 and J is TRBJ2-7; 7 nucleotides align to TRBD2. V shed 5 bases, J shed 0 bases, and the junction held 16 bases outside the gene matches. CDR3 length: 18 amino acids. CDR1 is SGHTA and CDR2 is FQGNSA in the germline V gene. The CDR3 bases are TGTGCCAGCAGCACCAGAGGAATTAGCGGGCGAAGCTCCTACGAGCAGTACTTC. This sequence encodes CASSTRGISGRSSYEQYF.

The chain recombines TRBV18 with TRBJ1-1, with a possible D match to TRBD1 (6 bases). From germline, CDR1 is KGHSH and CDR2 LQKENI. The CDR3 spans 15 residues. Trimming shortened V by 3 bases and J by 6 bases, and 17 bases separated the two germline ends. CDR3 in DNA: TGTGCCAGCTCACCGAGACAGGTAGAGGGGTCTGAAGCTTTCTTT. Translated: CASSPRQVEGSEAFF.

This clonotype was seen a handful of times. The chain employs TRBV5-1 and TRBJ2-1; no reliable D call. The germline V gene encodes CDR1 SGHRS and CDR2 YFSETQ. Between the trimmed V and J ends, which lost 1 base and 2 bases, there was a span of 10 bases. There are 15 residues in the CDR3. CDR3 DNA sequence: TGCGCCAGCAGCTTGTTGTCAGAAGCCTACAATGAGCAGTTCTTC. Translating it yields CASSLLSEAYNEQFF.

This clonotype was seen a few times. DNA of the CDR3: TGCAGTGCTAGTCCGGGGACGTATGTGGATACGCAGTATTTT. This codes for CSASPGTYVDTQYF. V and J are TRBV20-1 and TRBJ2-3; tentatively, D is TRBD1 or TRBD2 (5 bases each). The V end lost 3 bases, the J end lost 6 bases, and 16 bases lay between the germline ends. The CDR3 sequence is 14 residues long. Germline V gene lookup returns CDR1 DFQATT and CDR2 SNEGSKA (reference sequence).

V gene TRBV29-1 combines with J gene TRBJ2-3, with 11 nucleotides matching TRBD2. CDR1 SQVTM and CDR2 ANQGSEA come from the germline V gene. This CDR3 has 14 amino acids. Trimming cost V 5 bases and J 4 bases; bases outside gene matches: 5. Here the CDR3 reads CSVRTSGFADTQYF. CDR3 coding DNA: TGCAGCGTTCGGACTAGCGGGTTTGCAGATACGCAGTATTTT.

This clonotype was observed a few times. The V call is TRBV19, the J call TRBJ1-5; 8 bases line up with TRBD1. This CDR3 comprises 17 residues. Trimming cost V 0 bases and J 5 bases; bases outside gene matches: 9. CDR1 and CDR2 (germline): LNHDA, SQIVND (reference sequence). The CDR3, as DNA: TGTGCCAGTAGTATAGATGTTGACAGGGGTCTTTATCAGCCCCAGCATTTT. It encodes CASSIDVDRGLYQPQHF. The variable domain in full, completed from reference TRBV19 and TRBJ1-5, reads DGGITQSPKYLFRKEGQNVTLSCEQNLNHDAMYWYRQDPGQGLRLIYYSQIVNDFQKGDIAEGYSVSREKKESFPLTVTSAQKNPTAFYLCASSIDVDRGLYQPQHFGDGTRLSIL.

In its sample, this clonotype was seen a few times. The rearrangement links TRBV5-1 to TRBJ1-2; 8 positions match TRBD1. Germline V gives CDR1 SGHRS, CDR2 YFSETQ. V lost 1 base, J lost 7 bases, and 9 bases stayed unmatched. This CDR3 has 15 amino acids. CDR3 protein: CASSLPGQGSSGYTF. The CDR3 DNA sequence: TGCGCCAGCAGCTTGCCCGGACAGGGATCTTCTGGCTACACCTTC.

The gene calls are TRBV20-1 and TRBJ2-3; D may be TRBD2 (6 bases). Germline CDR1 is DFQATT and CDR2 is SNEGSKA (reference sequence). The CDR3 loop spans 13 amino acids. The V gene lost 2 bases and the J gene lost 3 bases, with 9 bases spanning the gap. Here the CDR3 DNA reads TGCAGTGCTAGACTAGCGCAGACAGATACGCAGTATTTT. Its protein is CSARLAQTDTQYF.

The chain has TRBV28 and TRBJ2-2; 11 positions agree with TRBD1. The CDR3 is 15 residues long. The V and J ends lost 2 bases and 7 bases, in that order; junction bases with no gene match: 3. CDR1 and CDR2 (germline): MDHEN, SYDVKM. CDR3 nucleotide sequence: TGTGCCAGCAGTTTAGCCGGGACAGGGGGCGGGGAGCTGTTTTTT. As protein: CASSLAGTGGGELFF. Based on the CDR3 plus reference TRBV28 and TRBJ2-2, the full variable domain is DVKVTQSSRYLVKRTGEKVFLECVQDMDHENMFWYRQDPGLGLRLIYFSYDVKMKEKGDIPEGYSVSREKKERFSLILESASTNQTSMYLCASSLAGTGGGELFFGEGSRLTVL.

The chain combines TRBV5-6 with TRBJ2-1, with 8 bases lining up with TRBD2. Per the germline V gene, CDR1 is SGHDT and CDR2 is YYEEEE. The CDR3 runs 16 residues. The V gene end was trimmed by 2 bases and the J gene end by 0 bases; junction bases not matched to a gene: 4. The DNA for the CDR3 is TGTGCCAGCAGCTTTAGGGGGACTAGCTCCTACAATGAGCAGTTCTTC. Translating gives CASSFRGTSSYNEQFF.

This chain joins TRBV5-1 and TRBJ1-4; the match to TRBD1 covers 7 bases. The CDR3 spans 16 residues. V dropped 4 bases and J dropped 0; count of bases not matched to a gene: 6. Germline V gives CDR1 SGHRS, CDR2 YFSETQ. The chain's CDR3 is CASSPRDSPTNEKLFF. The CDR3 nucleotides read TGCGCCAGCAGCCCAAGGGACAGCCCAACTAATGAAAAACTGTTTTTT.

The J gene is TRBJ1-3, the V gene TRBV5-6; D is unresolved. Germline V gene lookup returns CDR1 SGHDT and CDR2 YYEEEE. The CDR3 is made up of 15 amino acids. Trimming left V 0 bases short and J 4 bases short, with 11 bases between. For the CDR3, the DNA is TGTGCCAGCAGCTTGGGAGGGCCGGGGGGAAACACCATATATTTT. Protein: CASSLGGPGGNTIYF.

This rearrangement joins TRBV28 to TRBJ1-1; no reliable D call. Germline V gene data show CDR1 as MDHEN and CDR2 as SYDVKM. The V gene lost 1 base and the J gene lost 2 bases, with 11 bases spanning the gap. CDR3 length: 15 residues. CDR3 loop: CASSLFTRSNTEAFF. CDR3 bases: TGTGCCAGCAGTTTATTCACCAGGAGTAACACTGAAGCTTTCTTT.

This clonotype came up a few times. The V and J genes are TRBV7-2 and TRBJ2-5; D not resolved. The ends were cut back, 1 base at V and 2 bases at J, with 8 bases in the middle. Germline CDR1 and CDR2: SGHTA and FQGNSA. This CDR3 has 14 residues. In DNA form, the CDR3 reads TGTGCCAGCAGCTTAGTCCCTTCGCAAGAGACCCAGTACTTC. Translating gives CASSLVPSQETQYF.

This clonotype was recorded a few times. The chain links TRBV2 to TRBJ1-6; D remains ambiguous. The CDR3 loop spans 12 amino acids. V lost 7 bases to trimming and J lost 6 bases, with 7 bases between them. Looked up from germline, CDR1 is SNHLY and CDR2 is FYNNEI. The CDR3, as DNA: TGTGCCAGCAATGGACCTAATTCACCCCTCCACTTT. Amino acids: CASNGPNSPLHF.